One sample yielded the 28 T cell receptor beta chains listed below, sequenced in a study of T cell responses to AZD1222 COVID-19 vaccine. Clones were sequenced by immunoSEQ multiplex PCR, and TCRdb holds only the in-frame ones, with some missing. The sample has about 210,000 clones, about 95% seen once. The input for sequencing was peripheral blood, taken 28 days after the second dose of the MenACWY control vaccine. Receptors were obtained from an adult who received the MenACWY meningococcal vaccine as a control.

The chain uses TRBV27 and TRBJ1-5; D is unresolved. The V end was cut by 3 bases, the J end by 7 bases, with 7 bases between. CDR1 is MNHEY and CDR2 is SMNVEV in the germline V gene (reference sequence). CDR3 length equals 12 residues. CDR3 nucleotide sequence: TGTGCCAGCAGTTTGAAGGGCCAGCCCCAGCATTTT. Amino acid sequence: CASSLKGQPQHF.

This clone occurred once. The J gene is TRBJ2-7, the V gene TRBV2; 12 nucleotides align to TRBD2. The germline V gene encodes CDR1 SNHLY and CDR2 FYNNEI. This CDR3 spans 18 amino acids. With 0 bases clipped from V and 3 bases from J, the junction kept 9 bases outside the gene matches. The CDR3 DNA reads TGTGCCAGCAGTGAAGCGGGACTAGCGGGTGTCGTCGACTACGAGCAGTACTTC. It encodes CASSEAGLAGVVDYEQYF.

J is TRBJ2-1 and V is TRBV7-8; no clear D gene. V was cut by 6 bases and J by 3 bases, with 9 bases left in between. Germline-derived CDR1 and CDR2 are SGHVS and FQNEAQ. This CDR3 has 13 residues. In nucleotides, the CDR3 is TGTGCCAGCAGTCCCGACGTCTACAATGAGCAGTTCTTC. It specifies CASSPDVYNEQFF.

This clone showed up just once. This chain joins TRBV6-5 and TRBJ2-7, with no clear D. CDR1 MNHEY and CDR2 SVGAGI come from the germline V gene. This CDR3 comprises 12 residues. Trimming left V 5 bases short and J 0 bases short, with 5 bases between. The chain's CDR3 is CASSRSSYEQYF. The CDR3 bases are TGTGCCAGCAGTCGGAGCTCCTACGAGCAGTACTTC.

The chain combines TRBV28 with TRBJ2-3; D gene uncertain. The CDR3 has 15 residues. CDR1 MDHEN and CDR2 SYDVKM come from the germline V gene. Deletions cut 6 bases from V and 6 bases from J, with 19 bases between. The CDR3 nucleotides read TGTGCCAGCAGCCTAAACATGGGATTGGTGGATACGCAGTATTTT. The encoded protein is CASSLNMGLVDTQYF. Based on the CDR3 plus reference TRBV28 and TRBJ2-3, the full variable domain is DVKVTQSSRYLVKRTGEKVFLECVQDMDHENMFWYRQDPGLGLRLIYFSYDVKMKEKGDIPEGYSVSREKKERFSLILESASTNQTSMYLCASSLNMGLVDTQYFGPGTRLTVL.

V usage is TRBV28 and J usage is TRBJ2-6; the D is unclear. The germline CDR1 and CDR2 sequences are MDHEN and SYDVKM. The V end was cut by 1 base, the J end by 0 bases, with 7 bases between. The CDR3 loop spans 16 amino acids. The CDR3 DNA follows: TGTGCCAGCAGTTTATTGGCAGACTCTGGGGCCAACGTCCTGACTTTC. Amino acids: CASSLLADSGANVLTF.

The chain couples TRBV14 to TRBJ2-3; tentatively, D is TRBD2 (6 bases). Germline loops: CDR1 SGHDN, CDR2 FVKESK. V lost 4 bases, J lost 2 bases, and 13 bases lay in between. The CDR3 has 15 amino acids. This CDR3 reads CASSPRRGNTDTQYF. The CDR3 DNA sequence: TGTGCCAGCAGCCCGAGGAGGGGCAACACAGATACGCAGTATTTT.

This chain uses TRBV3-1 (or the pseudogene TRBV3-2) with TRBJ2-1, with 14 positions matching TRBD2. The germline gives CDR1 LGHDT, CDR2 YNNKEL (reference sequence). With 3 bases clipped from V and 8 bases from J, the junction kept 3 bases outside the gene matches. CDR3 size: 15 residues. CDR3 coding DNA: TGTGCCAGCAGCCAGGGACTAGCGGGAGTCCATGAGCAGTTCTTC. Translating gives CASSQGLAGVHEQFF.

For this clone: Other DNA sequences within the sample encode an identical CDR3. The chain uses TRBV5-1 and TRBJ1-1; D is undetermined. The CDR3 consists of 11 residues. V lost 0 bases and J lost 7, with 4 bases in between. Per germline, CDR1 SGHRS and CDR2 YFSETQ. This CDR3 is CASSLAGEAFF. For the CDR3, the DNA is TGCGCCAGCAGCTTGGCAGGTGAAGCTTTCTTT. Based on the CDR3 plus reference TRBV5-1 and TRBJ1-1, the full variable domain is KAGVTQTPRYLIKTRGQQVTLSCSPISGHRSVSWYQQTPGQGLQFLFEYFSETQRNKGNFPGRFSGRQFSNSRSEMNVSTLELGDSALYLCASSLAGEAFFGQGTRLTVV.

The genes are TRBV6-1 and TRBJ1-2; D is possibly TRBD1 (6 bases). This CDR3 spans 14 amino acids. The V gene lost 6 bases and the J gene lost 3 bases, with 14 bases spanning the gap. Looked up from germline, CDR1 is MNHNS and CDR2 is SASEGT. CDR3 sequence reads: CASSSEGGYYGYTF. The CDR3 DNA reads TGTGCCAGCAGCTCTGAAGGGGGGTACTATGGCTACACCTTC.

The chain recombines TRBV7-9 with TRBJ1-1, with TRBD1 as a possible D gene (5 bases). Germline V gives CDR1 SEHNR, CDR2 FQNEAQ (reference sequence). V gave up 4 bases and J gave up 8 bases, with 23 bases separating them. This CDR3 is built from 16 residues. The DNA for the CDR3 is TGTGCCAGCAGCTCTTCTATTAAACCAAGACAGAAAGAAGCTTTCTTT. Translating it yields CASSSSIKPRQKEAFF.

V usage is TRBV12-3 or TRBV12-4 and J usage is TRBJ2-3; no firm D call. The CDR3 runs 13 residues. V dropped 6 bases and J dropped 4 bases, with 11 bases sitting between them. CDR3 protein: CASRRLEADTQYF. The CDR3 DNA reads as TGTGCCAGCAGAAGACTGGAAGCAGATACGCAGTATTTT.

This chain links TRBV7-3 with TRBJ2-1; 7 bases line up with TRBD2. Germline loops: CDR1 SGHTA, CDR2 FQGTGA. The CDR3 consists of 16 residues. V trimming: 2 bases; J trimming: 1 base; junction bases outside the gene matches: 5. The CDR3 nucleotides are TGTGCCAGCAGCTTAGGTGGGAGGGTATCCTACAATGAGCAGTTCTTC. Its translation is CASSLGGRVSYNEQFF. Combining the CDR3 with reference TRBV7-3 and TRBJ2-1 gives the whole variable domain GAGVSQTPSNKVTEKGKYVELRCDPISGHTALYWYRQSLGQGPEFLIYFQGTGAADDSGLPNDRFFAVRPEGSVSTLKIQRTERGDSAVYLCASSLGGRVSYNEQFFGPGTRLTVL.

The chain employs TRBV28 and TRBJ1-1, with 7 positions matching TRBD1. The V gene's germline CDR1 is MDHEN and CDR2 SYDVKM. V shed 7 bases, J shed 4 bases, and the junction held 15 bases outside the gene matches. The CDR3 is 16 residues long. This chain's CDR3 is CASNLWGGGGGTEAFF. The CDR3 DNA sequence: TGTGCCAGCAACCTTTGGGGAGGGGGCGGGGGCACTGAAGCTTTCTTT.

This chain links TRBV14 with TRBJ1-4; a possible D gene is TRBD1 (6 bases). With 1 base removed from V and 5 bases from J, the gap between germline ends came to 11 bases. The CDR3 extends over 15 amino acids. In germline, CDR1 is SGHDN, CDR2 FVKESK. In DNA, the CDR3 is TGTGCCAGCAGCCAAGTGAAGGGGGGGAATGAAAAACTGTTTTTT. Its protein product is CASSQVKGGNEKLFF.

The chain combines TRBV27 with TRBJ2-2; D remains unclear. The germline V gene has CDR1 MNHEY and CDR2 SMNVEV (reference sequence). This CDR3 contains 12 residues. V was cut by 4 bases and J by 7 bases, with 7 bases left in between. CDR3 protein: CASSSWLGELFF. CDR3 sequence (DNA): TGTGCCAGCAGTTCTTGGCTCGGGGAGCTGTTTTTT.

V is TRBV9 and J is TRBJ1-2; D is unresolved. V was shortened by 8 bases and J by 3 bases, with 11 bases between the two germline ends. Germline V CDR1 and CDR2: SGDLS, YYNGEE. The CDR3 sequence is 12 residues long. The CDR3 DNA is TGTGCCAGTGGGAGGTCTTACTATGGCTACACCTTC. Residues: CASGRSYYGYTF.

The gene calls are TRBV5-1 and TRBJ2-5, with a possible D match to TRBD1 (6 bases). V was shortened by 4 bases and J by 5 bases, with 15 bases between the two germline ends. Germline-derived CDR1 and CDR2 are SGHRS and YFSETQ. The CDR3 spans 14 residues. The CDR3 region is CASSGGHWGETQYF. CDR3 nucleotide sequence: TGCGCCAGCAGCGGGGGACATTGGGGCGAGACCCAGTACTTC.

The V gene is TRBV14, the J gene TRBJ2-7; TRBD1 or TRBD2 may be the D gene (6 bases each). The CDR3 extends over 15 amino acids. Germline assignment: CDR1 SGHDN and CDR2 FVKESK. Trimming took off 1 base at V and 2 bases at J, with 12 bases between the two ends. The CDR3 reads CASSQVRGPPYEQYF. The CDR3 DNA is TGTGCCAGCAGCCAAGTCCGGGGGCCTCCCTACGAGCAGTACTTC.

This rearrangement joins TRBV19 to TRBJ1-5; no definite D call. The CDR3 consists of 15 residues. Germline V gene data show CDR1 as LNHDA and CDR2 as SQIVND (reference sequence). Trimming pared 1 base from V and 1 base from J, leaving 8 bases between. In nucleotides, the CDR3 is TGTGCCAGTAGTATAGGGATCCTAAGCAATCAGCCCCAGCATTTT. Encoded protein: CASSIGILSNQPQHF. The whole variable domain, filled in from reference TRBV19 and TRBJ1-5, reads DGGITQSPKYLFRKEGQNVTLSCEQNLNHDAMYWYRQDPGQGLRLIYYSQIVNDFQKGDIAEGYSVSREKKESFPLTVTSAQKNPTAFYLCASSIGILSNQPQHFGDGTRLSIL.

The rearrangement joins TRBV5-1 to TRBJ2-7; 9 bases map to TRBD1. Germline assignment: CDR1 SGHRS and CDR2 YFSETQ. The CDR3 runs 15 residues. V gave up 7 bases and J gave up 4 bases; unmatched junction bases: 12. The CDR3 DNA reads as TGCGCCAGCGGTCCCGGGACAGGGACGGGATACGAGCAGTACTTC. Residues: CASGPGTGTGYEQYF.

The CDR3 here is CASTPPGAQQAFF. DNA of the CDR3: TGTGCCAGCACCCCCCCGGGGGCGCAGCAAGCTTTCTTT. This chain joins TRBV27 and TRBJ1-1; maybe TRBD1 (6 bases). Per the germline V gene, CDR1 is MNHEY and CDR2 is SMNVEV (reference sequence). V lost 7 bases and J 9 bases, leaving 18 bases between the germline ends. This CDR3 has 13 residues.

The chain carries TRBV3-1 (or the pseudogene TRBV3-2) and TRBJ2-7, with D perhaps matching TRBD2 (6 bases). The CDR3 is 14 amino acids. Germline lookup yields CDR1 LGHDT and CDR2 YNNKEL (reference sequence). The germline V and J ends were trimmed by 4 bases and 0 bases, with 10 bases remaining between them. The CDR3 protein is CASSPSGLSYEQYF. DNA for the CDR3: TGTGCCAGCAGCCCCTCGGGACTCTCCTACGAGCAGTACTTC.

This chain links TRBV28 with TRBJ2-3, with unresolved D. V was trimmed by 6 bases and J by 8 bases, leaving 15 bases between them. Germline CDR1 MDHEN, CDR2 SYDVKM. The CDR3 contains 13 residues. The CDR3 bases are TGTGCCAGCAGACCGCAGGCTTTGGGTACGCAGTATTTT. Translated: CASRPQALGTQYF.

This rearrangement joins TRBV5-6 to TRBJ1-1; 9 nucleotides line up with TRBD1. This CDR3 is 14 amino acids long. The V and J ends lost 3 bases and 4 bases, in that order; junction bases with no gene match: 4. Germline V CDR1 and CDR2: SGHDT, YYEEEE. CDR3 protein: CASSSGTGLTEAFF. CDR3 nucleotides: TGTGCCAGCAGCTCTGGGACAGGGCTCACTGAAGCTTTCTTT.

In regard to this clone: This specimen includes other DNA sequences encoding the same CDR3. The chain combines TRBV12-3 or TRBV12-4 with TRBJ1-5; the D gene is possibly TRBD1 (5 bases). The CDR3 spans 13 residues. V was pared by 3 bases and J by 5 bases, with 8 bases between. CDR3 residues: CASSFGGDQPQHF. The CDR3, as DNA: TGTGCCAGCAGTTTTGGGGGGGATCAGCCCCAGCATTTT.

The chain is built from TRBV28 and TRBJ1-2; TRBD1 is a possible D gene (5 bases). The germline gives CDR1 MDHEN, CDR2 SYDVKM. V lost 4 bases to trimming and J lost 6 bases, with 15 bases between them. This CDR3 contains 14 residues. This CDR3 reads CASSYTGTVDGYTF. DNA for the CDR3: TGTGCCAGCAGTTATACCGGGACGGTGGATGGCTACACCTTC.

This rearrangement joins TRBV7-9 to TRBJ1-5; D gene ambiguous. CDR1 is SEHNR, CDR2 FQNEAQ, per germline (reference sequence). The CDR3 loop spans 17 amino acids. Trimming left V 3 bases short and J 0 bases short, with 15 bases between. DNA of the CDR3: TGTGCCAGCAGCTTGGAGAATTCCGGGAATAGCAATCAGCCCCAGCATTTT. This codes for CASSLENSGNSNQPQHF. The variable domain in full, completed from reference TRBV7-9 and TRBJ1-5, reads DTGVSQNPRHKITKRGQNVTFRCDPISEHNRLYWYRQTLGQGPEFLTYFQNEAQLEKSRLLSDRFSAERPKGSFSTLEIQRTEQGDSAMYLCASSLENSGNSNQPQHFGDGTRLSIL.